This TCR beta chain was captured in a study of T cells after yellow fever vaccination. Study as a whole: The fractions with low cell numbers were processed using SMART-Seq v4 Ultra Low Input.

Turning to this clonotype: No antigen is known for it.

They built TCR cDNA with 5'RACE template switching, a step that put in a universal primer site and UMIs. Each CDR3 protein is one row after TCRdb ran MiXCR on the 5' RACE reads. The sample lists over 250,000 distinct CDR3 sequences, approximately 4% occurring once. The study, taken as a whole, reports: The secondary response was weaker, and its peak arrived faster, on day 5 versus 15.

The CDR3 consists of 17 residues. From germline, CDR1 is SGHTA and CDR2 FQGNSA. The V end lost 2 bases, the J end lost 7 bases, and 23 bases lay between the germline ends. This material consisted of PBMCs, taken 5 days after the yellow fever booster vaccination. This clonotype originated in a man aged 18-30 years who received the YFV17D yellow fever vaccine. V gene TRBV7-2 combines with J gene TRBJ1-1; D perhaps matches TRBD1 (6 bases). As DNA, the CDR3 is TGTGCCAGCAGCTTAAGCCCCCCGGGGCGGGGGCCGAGTGAAGCTTTCTTT. It is translated as CASSLSPPGRGPSEAFF.